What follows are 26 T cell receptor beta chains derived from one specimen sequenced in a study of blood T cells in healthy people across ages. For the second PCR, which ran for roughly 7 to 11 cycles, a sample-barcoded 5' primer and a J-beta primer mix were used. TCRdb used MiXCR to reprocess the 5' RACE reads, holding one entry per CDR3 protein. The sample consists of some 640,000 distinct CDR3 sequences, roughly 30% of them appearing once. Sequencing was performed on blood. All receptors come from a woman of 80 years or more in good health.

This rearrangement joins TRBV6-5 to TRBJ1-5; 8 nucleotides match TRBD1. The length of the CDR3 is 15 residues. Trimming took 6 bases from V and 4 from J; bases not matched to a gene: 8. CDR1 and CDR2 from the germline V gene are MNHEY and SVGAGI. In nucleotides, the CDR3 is TGTGCCAGCAGCTTACAGAGGACAGGGAATCAGCCCCAGCATTTT. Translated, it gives CASSLQRTGNQPQHF.

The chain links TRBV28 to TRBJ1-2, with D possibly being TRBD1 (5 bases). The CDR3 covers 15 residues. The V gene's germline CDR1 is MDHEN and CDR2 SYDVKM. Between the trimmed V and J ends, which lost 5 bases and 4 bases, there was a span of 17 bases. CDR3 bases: TGTGCCAGCAGTATACTCACGGGGCAGGGCTATGGCTACACCTTC. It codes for CASSILTGQGYGYTF.

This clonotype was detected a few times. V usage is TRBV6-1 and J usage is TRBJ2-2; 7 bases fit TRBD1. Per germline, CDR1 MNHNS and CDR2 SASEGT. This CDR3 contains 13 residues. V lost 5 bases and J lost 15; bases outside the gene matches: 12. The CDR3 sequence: CASSNRQGGMMFF. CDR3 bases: TGTGCCAGCAGTAACAGACAGGGTGGAATGATGTTTTTT.

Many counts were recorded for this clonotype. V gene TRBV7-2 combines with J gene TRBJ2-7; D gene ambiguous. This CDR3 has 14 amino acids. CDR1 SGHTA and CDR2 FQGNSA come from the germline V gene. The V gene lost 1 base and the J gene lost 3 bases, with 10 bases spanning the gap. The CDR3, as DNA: TGTGCCAGCAGCTTAGAGGCTAATCTCTACGAGCAGTACTTC. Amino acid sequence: CASSLEANLYEQYF.

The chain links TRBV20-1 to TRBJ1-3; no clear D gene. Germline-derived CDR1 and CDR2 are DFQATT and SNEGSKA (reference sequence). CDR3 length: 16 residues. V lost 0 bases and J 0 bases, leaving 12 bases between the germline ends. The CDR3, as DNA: TGCAGTGCTAGAGAGGTCGGCGGACGCTCTGGAAACACCATATATTTT. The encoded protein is CSAREVGGRSGNTIYF.

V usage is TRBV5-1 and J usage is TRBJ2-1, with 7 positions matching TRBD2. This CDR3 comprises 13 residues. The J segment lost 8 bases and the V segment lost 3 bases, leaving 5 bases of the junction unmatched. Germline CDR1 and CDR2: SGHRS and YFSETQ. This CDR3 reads CASSYGGRDEQFF. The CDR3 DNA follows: TGCGCCAGCAGCTACGGAGGGAGGGATGAGCAGTTCTTC.

CDR3 in amino acids: CASGDGVNTGELFF. The DNA for the CDR3 is TGTGCCAGCGGGGATGGGGTGAACACCGGGGAGCTGTTTTTT. This chain joins TRBV2 and TRBJ2-2; no definite D call. Per germline, CDR1 SNHLY and CDR2 FYNNEI. This CDR3 is built from 14 residues. The V and J ends lost 8 bases and 1 base respectively, with 11 bases between them.

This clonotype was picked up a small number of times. DNA for the CDR3: TGTGCCAGCAGCCAAGATCGACGGACTAGCGGCAGCTCCTACGAGCAGTACTTC. It translates to CASSQDRRTSGSSYEQYF. The chain joins TRBV3-1 to TRBJ2-7; 10 bases fit TRBD2. Germline assignment: CDR1 LGHDT and CDR2 YNNKEL (reference sequence). The CDR3 covers 18 residues. Trimming removed 0 bases from V and 0 bases from J; junction bases left unmatched: 8.

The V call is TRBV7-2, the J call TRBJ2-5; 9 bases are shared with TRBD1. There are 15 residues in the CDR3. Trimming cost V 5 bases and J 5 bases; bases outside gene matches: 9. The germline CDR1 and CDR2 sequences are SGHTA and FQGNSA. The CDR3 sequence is CASSVQGALGETQYF. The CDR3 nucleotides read TGTGCCAGCAGCGTACAGGGGGCCTTAGGGGAGACCCAGTACTTC.

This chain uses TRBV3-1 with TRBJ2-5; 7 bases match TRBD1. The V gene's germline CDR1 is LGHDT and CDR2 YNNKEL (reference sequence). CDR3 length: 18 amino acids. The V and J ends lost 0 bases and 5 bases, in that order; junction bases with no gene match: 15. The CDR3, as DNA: TGTGCCAGCAGCCAAGAGGGCAGTACAGGGGCAGTAGATGAGACCCAGTACTTC. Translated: CASSQEGSTGAVDETQYF.

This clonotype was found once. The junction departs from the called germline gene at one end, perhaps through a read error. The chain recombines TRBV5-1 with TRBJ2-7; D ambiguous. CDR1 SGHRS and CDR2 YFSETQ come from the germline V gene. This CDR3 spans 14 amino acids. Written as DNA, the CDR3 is TGCGTCAGCAGCCCCCGGACCGAGACCTACGAGCAGTACTTC. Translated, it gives CVSSPRTETYEQYF.

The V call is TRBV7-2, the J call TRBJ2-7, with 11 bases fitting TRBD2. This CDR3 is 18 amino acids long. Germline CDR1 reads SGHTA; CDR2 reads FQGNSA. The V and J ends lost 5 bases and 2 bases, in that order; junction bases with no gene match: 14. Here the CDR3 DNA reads TGTGCCAGCAGCCCGCACGCCGGGACTAGCGGAGTTGCCTACGAGCAGTACTTC. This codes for CASSPHAGTSGVAYEQYF.

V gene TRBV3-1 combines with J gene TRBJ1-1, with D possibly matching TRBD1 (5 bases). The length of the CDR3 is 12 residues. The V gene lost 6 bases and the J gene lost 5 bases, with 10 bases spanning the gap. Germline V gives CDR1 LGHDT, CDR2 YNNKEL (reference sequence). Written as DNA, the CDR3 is TGTGCCAGCAGGGGACCCGGGACTGAAGCTTTCTTT. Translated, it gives CASRGPGTEAFF. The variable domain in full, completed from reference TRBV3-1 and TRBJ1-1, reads DTAVSQTPKYLVTQMGNDKSIKCEQNLGHDTMYWYKQDSKKFLKIMFSYNNKELIINETVPNRFSPKSPDKAHLNLHINSLELGDSAVYFCASRGPGTEAFFGQGTRLTVV.

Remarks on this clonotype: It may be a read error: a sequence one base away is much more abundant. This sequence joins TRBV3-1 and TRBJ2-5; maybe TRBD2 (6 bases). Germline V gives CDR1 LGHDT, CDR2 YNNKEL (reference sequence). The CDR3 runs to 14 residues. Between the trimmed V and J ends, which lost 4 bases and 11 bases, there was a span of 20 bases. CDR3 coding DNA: TGTGCCAGCAGCCCCCGACTAGAGCAGGGTGAGCAGTACTTC. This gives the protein CASSPRLEQGEQYF.

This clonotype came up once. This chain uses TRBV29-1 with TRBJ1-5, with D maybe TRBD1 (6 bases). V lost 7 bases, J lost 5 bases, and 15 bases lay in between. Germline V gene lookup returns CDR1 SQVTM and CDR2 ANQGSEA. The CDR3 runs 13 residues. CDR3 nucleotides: TGCAGCGCCTCATACAGGGACGATCAGCCCCAGCATTTT. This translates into CSASYRDDQPQHF. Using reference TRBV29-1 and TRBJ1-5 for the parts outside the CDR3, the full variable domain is SAVISQKPSRDICQRGTSLTIQCQVDSQVTMMFWYRQQPGQSLTLIATANQGSEATYESGFVIDKFPISRPNLTFSTLTVSNMSPEDSSIYLCSASYRDDQPQHFGDGTRLSIL.

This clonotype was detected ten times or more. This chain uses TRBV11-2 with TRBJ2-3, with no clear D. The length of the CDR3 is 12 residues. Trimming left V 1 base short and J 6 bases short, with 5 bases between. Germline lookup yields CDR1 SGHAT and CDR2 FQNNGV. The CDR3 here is CASSLGKDTQYF. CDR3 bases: TGTGCCAGCAGCTTAGGGAAGGATACGCAGTATTTT.

The CDR3 DNA follows: TGCGCCAGCAGCCAGGCCCCCGGGGGCGAACCCTACAATGAGCAGTTCTTC. Translating gives CASSQAPGGEPYNEQFF. The V call is TRBV4-3, the J call TRBJ2-1; D may correspond to TRBD1 or TRBD2 (6 bases each). V gave up 3 bases and J gave up 2 bases, with 17 bases separating them. This CDR3 region has 17 residues. Germline CDR1 and CDR2: LGHNA and YSLEER.

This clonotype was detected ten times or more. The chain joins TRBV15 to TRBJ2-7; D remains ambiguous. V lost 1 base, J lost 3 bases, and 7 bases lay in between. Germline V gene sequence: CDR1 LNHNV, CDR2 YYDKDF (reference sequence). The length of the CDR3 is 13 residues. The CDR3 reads CATSRGRFYEQYF. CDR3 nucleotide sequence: TGTGCCACCAGCAGAGGAAGGTTCTACGAGCAGTACTTC.

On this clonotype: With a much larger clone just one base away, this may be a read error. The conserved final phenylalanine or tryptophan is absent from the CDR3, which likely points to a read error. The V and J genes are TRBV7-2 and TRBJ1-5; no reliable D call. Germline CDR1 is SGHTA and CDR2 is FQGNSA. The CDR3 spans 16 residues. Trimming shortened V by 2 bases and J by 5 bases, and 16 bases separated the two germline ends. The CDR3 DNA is TGTGCCAGCAGCTTATCCGGCGCAGCTCGCGATCAGCCCCAGCATTGT. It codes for CASSLSGAARDQPQHC.

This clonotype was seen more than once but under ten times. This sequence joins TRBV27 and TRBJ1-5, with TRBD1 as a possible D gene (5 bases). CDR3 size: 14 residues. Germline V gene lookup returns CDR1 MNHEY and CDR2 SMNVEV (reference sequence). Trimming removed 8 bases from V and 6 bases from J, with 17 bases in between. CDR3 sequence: CASSREGLGQPQHF. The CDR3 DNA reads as TGTGCCAGCTCTCGGGAGGGGCTGGGTCAGCCCCAGCATTTT.

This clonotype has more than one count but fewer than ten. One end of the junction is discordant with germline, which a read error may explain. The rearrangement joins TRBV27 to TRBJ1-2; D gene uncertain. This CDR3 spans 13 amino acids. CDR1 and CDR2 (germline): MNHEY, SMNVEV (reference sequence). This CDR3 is CASSISGVYGYTF. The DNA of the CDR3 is TGTGCCAGCAGTATATCGGGTGTCTATGGCTACACCTTC.

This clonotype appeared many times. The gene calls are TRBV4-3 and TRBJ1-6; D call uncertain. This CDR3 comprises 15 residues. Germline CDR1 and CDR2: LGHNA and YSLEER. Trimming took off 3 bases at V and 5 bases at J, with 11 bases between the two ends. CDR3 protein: CASSQTEADNSPLHF. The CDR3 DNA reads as TGCGCCAGCAGCCAGACCGAAGCAGATAATTCACCCCTCCACTTT.

The CDR3 DNA reads TGTGCCAGCAGCTTGGCCGGGTTCGGCCAGCCCCAGCATTTT. Translation: CASSLAGFGQPQHF. The rearrangement links TRBV5-6 to TRBJ1-5; no clear D. The CDR3 covers 14 residues. Germline CDR1 SGHDT, CDR2 YYEEEE. Trimming left V 0 bases short and J 7 bases short, with 11 bases between.

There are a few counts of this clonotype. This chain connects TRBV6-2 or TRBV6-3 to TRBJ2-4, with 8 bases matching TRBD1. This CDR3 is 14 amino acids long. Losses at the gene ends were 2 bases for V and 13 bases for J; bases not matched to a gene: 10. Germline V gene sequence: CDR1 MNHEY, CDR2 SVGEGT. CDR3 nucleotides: TGTGCCAGCAGTTACCCCCGGACAGGGTGGGAGCAGTACTTC. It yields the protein CASSYPRTGWEQYF.

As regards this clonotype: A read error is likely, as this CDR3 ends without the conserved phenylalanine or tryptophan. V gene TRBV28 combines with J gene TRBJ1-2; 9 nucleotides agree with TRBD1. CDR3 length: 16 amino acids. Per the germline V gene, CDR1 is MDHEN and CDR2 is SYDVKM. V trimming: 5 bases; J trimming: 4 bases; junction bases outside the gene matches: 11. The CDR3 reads CASSEGVTGGGYGYTL. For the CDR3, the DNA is TGTGCCAGCAGTGAGGGGGTGACAGGGGGTGGCTATGGCTACACCTTG.

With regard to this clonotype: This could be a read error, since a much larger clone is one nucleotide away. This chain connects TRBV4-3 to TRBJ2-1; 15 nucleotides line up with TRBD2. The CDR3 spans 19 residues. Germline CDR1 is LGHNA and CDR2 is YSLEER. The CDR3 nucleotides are TGCGCCAGCAGCCAGAGGACTAGCGGGGGGGCAAACTCCTACAATGAGCGGTTCTTC. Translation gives CASSQRTSGGANSYNERFF.